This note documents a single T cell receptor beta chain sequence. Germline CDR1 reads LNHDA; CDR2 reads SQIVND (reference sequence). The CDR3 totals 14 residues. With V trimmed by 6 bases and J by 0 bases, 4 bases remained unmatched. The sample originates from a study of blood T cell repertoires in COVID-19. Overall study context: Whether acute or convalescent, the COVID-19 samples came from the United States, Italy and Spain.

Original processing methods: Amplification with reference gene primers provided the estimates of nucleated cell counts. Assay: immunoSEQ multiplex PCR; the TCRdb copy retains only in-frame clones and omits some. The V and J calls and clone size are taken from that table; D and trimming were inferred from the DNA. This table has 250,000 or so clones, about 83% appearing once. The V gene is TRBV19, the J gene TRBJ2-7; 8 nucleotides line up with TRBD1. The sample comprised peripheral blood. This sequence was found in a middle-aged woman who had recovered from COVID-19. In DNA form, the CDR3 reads TGTGCCAGTAGCGGGACAGGCAACTCCTACGAGCAGTACTTC. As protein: CASSGTGNSYEQYF. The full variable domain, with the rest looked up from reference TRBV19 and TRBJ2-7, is DGGITQSPKYLFRKEGQNVTLSCEQNLNHDAMYWYRQDPGQGLRLIYYSQIVNDFQKGDIAEGYSVSREKKESFPLTVTSAQKNPTAFYLCASSGTGNSYEQYFGPGTRLTVT.